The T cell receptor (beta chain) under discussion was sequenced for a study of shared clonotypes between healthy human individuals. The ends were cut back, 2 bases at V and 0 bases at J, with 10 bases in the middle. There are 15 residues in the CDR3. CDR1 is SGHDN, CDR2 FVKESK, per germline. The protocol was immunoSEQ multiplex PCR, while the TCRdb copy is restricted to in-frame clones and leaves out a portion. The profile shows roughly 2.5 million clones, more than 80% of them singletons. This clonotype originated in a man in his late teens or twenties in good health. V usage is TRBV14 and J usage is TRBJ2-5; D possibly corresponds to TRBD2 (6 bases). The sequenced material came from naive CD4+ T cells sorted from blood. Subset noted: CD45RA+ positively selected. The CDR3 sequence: CASSQFRGYQETQYF. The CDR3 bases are TGTGCCAGCAGCCAATTCCGGGGGTACCAAGAGACCCAGTACTTC. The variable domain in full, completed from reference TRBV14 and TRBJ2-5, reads EAGVTQFPSHSVIEKGQTVTLRCDPISGHDNLYWYRRVMGKEIKFLLHFVKESKQDESGMPNNRFLAERTGGTYSTLKVQPAELEDSGVYFCASSQFRGYQETQYFGPGTRLLVL.